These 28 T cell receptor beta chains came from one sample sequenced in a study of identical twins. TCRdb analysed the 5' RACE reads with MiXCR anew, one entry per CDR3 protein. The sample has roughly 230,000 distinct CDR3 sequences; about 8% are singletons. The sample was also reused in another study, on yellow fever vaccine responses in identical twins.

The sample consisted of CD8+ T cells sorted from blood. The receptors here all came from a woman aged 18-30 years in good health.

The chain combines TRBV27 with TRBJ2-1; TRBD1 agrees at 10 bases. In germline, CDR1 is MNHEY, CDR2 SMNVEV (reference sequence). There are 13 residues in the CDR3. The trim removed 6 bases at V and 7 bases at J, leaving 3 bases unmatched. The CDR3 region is CASRDRGWNEQFF. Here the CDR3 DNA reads TGTGCCAGCAGGGACAGGGGGTGGAATGAGCAGTTCTTC.

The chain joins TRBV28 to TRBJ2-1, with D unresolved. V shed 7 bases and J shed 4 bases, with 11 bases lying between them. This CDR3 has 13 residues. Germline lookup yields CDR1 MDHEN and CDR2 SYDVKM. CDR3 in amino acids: CASIDSLYNEQFF. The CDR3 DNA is TGTGCCAGCATTGACTCTTTATACAATGAGCAGTTCTTC.

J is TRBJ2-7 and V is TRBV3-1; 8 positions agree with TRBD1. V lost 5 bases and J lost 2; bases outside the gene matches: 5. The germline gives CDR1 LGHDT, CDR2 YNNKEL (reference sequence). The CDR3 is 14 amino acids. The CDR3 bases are TGTGCCAGCAGCTCAACGGACAGGGCCTACGAGCAGTACTTC. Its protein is CASSSTDRAYEQYF.

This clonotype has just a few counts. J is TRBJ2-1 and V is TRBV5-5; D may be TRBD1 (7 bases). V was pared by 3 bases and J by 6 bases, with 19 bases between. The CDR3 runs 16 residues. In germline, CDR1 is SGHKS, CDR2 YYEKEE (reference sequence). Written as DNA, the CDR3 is TGTGCCAGCAGCTCCCAGGGGGAGGCCTTATTCAATGAGCAGTTCTTC. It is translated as CASSSQGEALFNEQFF.

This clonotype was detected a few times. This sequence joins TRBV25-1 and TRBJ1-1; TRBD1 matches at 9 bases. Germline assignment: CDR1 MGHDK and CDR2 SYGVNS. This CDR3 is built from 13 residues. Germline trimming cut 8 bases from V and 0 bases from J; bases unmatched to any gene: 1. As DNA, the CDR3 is TGTGCCAGCGGGACAGGGATGAACACTGAAGCTTTCTTT. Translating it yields CASGTGMNTEAFF. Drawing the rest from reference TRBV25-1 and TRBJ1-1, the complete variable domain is EADIYQTPRYLVIGTGKKITLECSQTMGHDKMYWYQQDPGMELHLIHYSYGVNSTEKGDLSSESTVSRIRTEHFPLTLESARPSHTSQYLCASGTGMNTEAFFGQGTRLTVV.

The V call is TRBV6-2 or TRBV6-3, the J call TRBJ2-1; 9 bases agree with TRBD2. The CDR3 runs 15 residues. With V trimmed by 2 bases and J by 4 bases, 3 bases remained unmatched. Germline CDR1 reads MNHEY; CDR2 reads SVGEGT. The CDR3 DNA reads TGTGCCAGCAGTTACCTAGCGGGACAGTACAATGAGCAGTTCTTC. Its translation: CASSYLAGQYNEQFF.

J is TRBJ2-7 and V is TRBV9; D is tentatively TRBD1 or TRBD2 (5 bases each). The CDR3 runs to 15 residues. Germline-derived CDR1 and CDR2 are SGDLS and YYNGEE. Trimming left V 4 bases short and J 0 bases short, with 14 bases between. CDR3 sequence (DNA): TGTGCCAGCAGCCCGACCGGGGCCTCCTCCTACGAGCAGTACTTC. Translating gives CASSPTGASSYEQYF.

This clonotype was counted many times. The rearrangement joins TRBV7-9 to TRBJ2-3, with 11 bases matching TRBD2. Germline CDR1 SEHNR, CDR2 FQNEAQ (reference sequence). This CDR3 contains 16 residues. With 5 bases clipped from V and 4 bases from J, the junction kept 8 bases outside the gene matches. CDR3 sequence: CASSELAGEVADTQYF. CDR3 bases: TGTGCCAGCAGCGAACTAGCGGGAGAAGTAGCAGATACGCAGTATTTT.

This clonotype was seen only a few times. The CDR3 DNA sequence: TGCGCCAGCAGCCGACGGACTAGCGGGAGAGTGGAGACCCAGTACTTC. Protein: CASSRRTSGRVETQYF. The J gene is TRBJ2-5, the V gene TRBV10-1; 13 bases map to TRBD2. Trimming removed 6 bases from V and 5 bases from J; junction bases left unmatched: 9. The V gene's germline CDR1 is WNHNN and CDR2 SYGVQD (reference sequence). The CDR3 has 16 amino acids.

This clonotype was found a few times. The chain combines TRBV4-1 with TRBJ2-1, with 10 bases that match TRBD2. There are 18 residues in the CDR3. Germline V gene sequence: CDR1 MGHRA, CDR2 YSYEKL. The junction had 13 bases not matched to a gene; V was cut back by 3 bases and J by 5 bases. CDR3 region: CASSQDRALGLANNEQFF. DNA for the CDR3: TGCGCCAGCAGCCAGGACAGGGCCTTGGGACTAGCGAACAATGAGCAGTTCTTC.

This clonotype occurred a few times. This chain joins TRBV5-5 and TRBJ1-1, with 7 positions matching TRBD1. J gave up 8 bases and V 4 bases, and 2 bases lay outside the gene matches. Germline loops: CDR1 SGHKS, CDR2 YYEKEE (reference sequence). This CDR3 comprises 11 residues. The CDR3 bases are TGTGCCAGCAGCCCGGACAGGGAAGCTTTCTTT. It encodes CASSPDREAFF.

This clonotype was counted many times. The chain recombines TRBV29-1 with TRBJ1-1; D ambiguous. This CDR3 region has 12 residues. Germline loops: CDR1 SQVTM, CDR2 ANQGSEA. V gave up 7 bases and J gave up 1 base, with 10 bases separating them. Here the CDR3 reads CSAVRENTEAFF. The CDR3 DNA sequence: TGCAGCGCCGTTAGGGAGAACACTGAAGCTTTCTTT.

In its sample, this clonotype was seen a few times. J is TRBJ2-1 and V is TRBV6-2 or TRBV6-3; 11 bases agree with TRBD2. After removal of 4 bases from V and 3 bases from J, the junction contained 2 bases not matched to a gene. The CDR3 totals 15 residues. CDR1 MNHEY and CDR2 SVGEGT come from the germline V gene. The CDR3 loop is CASSWTSGRYNEQFF. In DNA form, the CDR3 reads TGTGCCAGCAGTTGGACTAGCGGGCGCTACAATGAGCAGTTCTTC.

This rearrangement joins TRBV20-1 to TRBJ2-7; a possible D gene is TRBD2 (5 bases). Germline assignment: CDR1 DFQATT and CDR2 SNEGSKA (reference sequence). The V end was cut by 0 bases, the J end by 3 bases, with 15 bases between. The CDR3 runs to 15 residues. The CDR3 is CSARDRGGLDYEQYF. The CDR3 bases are TGCAGTGCTAGAGATCGTGGCGGGCTCGACTACGAGCAGTACTTC.

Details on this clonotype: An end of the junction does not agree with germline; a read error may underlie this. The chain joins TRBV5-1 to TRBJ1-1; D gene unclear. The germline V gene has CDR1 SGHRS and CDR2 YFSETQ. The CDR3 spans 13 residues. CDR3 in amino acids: CASSLSVNAEAFF. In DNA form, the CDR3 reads TGCGCCAGCAGCTTGTCGGTGAACGCTGAAGCTTTCTTT.

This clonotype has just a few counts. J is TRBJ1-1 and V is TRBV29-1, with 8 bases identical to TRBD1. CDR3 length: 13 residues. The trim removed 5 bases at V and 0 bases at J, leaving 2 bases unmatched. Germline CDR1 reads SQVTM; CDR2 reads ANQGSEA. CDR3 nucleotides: TGCAGCGTTCGGACAGGGATGAACACTGAAGCTTTCTTT. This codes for CSVRTGMNTEAFF.

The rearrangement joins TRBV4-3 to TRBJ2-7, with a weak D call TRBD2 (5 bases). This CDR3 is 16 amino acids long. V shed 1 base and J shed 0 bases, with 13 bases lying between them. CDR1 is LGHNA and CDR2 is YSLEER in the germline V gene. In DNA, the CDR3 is TGCGCCAGCAGCCAAGGAACCGGGATGAGCTCCTACGAGCAGTACTTC. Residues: CASSQGTGMSSYEQYF.

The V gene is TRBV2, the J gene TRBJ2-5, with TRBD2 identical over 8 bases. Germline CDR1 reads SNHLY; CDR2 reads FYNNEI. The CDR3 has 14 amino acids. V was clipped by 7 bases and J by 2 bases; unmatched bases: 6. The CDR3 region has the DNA TGTGCCAGCATTTGGGCGGGGGGACAAGAGACCCAGTACTTC. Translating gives CASIWAGGQETQYF. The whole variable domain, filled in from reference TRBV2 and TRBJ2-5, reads EPEVTQTPSHQVTQMGQEVILRCVPISNHLYFYWYRQILGQKVEFLVSFYNNEISEKSEIFDDQFSVERPDGSNFTLKIRSTKLEDSAMYFCASIWAGGQETQYFGPGTRLLVL.

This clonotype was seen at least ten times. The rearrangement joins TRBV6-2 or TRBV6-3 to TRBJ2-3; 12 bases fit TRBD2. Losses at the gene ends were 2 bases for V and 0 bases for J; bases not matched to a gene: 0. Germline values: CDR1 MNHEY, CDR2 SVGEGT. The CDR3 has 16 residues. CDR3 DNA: TGTGCCAGCAGTTACGGGACTAGCGGGAGCACAGATACGCAGTATTTT. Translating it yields CASSYGTSGSTDTQYF.

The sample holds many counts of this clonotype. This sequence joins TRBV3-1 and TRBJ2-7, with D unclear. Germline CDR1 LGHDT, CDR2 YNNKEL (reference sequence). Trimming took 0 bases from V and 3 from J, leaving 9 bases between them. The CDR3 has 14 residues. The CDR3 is CASSQEPRYYEQYF. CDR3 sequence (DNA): TGTGCCAGCAGCCAAGAGCCCAGATACTACGAGCAGTACTTC.

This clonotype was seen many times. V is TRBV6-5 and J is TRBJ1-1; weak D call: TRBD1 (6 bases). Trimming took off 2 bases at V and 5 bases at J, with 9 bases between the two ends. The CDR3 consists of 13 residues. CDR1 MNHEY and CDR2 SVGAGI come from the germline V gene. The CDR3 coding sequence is TGTGCCAGCAGTTACGGGGGCGCAACTGAAGCTTTCTTT. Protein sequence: CASSYGGATEAFF.

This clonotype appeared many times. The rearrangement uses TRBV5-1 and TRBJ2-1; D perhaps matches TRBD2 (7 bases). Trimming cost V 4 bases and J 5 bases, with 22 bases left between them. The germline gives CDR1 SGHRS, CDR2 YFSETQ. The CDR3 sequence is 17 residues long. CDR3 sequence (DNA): TGCGCCAGCAGCCCCCGCCCTAGGGGGGGGCTTCACAATGAGCAGTTCTTC. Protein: CASSPRPRGGLHNEQFF.

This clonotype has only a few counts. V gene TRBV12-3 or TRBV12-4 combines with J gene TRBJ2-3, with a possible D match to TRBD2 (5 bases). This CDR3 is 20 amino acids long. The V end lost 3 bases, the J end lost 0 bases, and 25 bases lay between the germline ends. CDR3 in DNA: TGTGCCAGCAGTTTCATATTCGATACCCGTCACCCGGGAAGCACAGATACGCAGTATTTT. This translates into CASSFIFDTRHPGSTDTQYF.

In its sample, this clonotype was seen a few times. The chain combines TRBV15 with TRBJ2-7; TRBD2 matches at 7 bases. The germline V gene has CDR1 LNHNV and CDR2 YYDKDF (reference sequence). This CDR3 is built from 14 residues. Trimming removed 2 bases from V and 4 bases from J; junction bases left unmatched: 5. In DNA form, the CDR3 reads TGTGCCACCAGCAGACTAGCGGAATCATACGAGCAGTACTTC. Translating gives CATSRLAESYEQYF.

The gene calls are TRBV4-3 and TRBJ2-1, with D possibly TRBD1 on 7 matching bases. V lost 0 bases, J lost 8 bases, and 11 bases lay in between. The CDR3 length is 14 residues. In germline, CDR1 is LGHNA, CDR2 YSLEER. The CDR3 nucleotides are TGCGCCAGCAGCCAAGATCCCAGGGGGGATGAGCAGTTCTTC. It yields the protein CASSQDPRGDEQFF.

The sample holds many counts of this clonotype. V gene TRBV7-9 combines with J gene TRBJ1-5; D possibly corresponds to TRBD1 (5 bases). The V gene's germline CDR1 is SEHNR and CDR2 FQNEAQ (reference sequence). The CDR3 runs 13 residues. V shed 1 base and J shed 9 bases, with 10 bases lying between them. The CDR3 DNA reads TGTGCCAGCAGCTTAGATTGGGACCGGCCCCAGCATTTT. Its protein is CASSLDWDRPQHF.

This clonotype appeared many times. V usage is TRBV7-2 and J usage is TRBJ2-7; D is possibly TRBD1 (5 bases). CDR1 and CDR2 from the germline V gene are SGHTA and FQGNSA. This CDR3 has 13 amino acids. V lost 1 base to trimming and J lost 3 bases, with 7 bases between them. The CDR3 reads CASSLGQYYEQYF. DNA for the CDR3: TGTGCCAGCAGCTTAGGACAGTACTACGAGCAGTACTTC.

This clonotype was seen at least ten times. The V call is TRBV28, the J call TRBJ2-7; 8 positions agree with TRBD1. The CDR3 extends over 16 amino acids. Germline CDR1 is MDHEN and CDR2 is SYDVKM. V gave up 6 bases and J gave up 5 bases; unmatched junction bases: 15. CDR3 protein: CASSPYQGATQNEQYF. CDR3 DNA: TGTGCCAGCAGCCCTTATCAGGGGGCGACGCAGAACGAGCAGTACTTC.